This T cell receptor beta chain was observed in a study of cytomegalovirus exposure and HLA in healthy donors. The overall study: The same platform was used for the 110 or so validation repertoires and the approximately 670 first-cohort repertoires, a later analysis reported. Points from the study as a whole: In a later analysis, first-cohort TCR clusters were found to tend to co-occur in the 130 or so validation repertoires.

About this clone itself: Its antigen is unknown.

The CDR3 totals 14 residues. The germline V gene has CDR1 LNHDA and CDR2 SQIVND (reference sequence). The ends lost 5 bases at V and 2 bases at J; junction bases unmatched: 2. Assay: immunoSEQ multiplex PCR; the TCRdb copy retains only in-frame clones and omits some. Of some 210,000 clones listed, around four fifths are singletons. Sequenced sample: PBMCs. This TCR came from a woman aged 18-29 years in good health and CMV-seronegative. The chain couples TRBV19 to TRBJ2-7, with 11 bases lining up with TRBD1. The CDR3 DNA reads as TGTGCCAGTAGTGGGGGACAGGGGGCCTACGAGCAGTACTTC. This encodes CASSGGQGAYEQYF.